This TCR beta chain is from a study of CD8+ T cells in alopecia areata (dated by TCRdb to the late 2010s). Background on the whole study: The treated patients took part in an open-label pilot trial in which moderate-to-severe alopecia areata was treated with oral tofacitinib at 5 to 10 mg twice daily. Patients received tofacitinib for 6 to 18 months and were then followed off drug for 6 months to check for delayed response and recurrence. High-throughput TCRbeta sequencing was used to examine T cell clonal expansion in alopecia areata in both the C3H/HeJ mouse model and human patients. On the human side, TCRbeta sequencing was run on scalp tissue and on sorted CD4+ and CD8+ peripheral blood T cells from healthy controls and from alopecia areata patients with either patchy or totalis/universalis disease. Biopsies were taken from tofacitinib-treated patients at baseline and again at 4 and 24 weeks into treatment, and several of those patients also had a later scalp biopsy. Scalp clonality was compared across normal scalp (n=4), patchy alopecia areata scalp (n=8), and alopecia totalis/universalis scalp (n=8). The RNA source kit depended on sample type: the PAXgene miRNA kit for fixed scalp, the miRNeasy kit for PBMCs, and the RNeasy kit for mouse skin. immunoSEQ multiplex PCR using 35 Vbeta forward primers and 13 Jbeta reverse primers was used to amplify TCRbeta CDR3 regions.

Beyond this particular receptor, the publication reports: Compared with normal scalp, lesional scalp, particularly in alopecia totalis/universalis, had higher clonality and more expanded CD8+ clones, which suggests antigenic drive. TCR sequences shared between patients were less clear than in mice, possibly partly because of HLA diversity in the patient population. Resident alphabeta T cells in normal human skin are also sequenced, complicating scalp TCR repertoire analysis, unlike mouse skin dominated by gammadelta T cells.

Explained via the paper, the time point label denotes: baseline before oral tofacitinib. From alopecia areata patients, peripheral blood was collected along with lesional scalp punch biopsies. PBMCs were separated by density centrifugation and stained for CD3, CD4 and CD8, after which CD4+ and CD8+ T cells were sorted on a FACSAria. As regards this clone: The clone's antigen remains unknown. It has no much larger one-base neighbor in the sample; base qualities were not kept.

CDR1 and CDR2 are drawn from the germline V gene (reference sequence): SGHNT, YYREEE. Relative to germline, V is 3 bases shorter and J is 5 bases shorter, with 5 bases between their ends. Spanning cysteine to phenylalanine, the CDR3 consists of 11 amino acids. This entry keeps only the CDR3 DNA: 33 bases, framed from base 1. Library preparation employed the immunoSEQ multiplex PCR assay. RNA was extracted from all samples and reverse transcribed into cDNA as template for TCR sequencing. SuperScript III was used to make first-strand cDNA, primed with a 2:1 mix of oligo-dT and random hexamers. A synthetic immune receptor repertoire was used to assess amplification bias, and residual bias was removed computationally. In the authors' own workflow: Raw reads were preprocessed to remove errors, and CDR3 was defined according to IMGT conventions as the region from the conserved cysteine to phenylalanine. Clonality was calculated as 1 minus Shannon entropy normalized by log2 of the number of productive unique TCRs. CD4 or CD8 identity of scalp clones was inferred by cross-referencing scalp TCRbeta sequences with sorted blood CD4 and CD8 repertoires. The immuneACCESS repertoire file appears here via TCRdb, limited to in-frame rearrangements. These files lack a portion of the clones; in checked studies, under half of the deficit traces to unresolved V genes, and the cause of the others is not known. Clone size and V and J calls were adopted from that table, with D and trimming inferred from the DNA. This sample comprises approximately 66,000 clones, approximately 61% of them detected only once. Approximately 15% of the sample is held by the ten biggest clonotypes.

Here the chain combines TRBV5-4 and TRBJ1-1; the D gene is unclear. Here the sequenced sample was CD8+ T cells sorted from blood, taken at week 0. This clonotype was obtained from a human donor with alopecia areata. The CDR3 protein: CASSSTTEAFF. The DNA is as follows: TGTGCCAGCAGCTCCACTACTGAAGCTTTCTTT.